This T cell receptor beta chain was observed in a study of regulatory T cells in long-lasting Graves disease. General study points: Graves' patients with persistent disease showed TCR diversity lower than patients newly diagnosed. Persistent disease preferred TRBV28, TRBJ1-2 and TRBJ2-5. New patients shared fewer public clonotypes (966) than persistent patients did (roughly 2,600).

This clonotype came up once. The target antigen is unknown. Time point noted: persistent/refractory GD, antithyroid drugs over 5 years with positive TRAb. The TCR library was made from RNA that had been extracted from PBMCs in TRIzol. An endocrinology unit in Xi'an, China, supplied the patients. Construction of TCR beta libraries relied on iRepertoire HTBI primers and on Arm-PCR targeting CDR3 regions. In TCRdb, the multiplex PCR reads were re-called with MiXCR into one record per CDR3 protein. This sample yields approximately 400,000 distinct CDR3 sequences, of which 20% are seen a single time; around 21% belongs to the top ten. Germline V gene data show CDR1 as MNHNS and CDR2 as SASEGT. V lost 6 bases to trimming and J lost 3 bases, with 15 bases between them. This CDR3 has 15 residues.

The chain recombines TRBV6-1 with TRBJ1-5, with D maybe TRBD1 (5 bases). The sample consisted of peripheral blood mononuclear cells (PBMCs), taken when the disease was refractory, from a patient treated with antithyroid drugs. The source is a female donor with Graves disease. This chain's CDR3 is CASSIPDTDNQPQHF. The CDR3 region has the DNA TGTGCCAGCAGCATCCCGGACACCGACAATCAGCCCCAGCATTTT.